A single sample is the source of the 18 T cell receptor beta chains below, sequenced in a study of T-cell reconstitution after alpha-beta-depleted transplantation in children. The TCRbeta library was prepared with unique molecular identifiers. One entry per CDR3 protein, called by TCRdb with MiXCR from the PCR reads. The sample has about 980,000 distinct CDR3 sequences; about 30% are singletons. Specimen: PBMCs, mostly from graft donor cells, collected 360 days after TCRalphabeta/CD19-depleted stem cell transplant. The receptor set was obtained from a boy younger than two who had a stem cell transplant for SCID, so the T cells may come from the graft donor.

This clonotype has just a few counts. The gene calls are TRBV6-1 and TRBJ1-5; TRBD1 aligns across 9 bases. Germline values: CDR1 MNHNS, CDR2 SASEGT. The CDR3 length is 17 residues. J lost 6 bases, V lost 6 bases, and 15 bases had no gene match. The CDR3 loop reads CASRRKARDRVGQPQHF. The CDR3 nucleotides read TGTGCCAGCAGGCGTAAAGCCAGGGACAGGGTTGGTCAGCCCCAGCATTTT.

This chain uses TRBV7-2 with TRBJ2-3, with 8 bases identical to TRBD2. There are 17 residues in the CDR3. Germline values: CDR1 SGHTA, CDR2 FQGNSA. V was pared by 5 bases and J by 4 bases, with 14 bases of the junction left unmatched. The DNA of the CDR3 is TGTGCCAGCAGCCGCGGGGGGTCCCGGTCGTGGGCAGATACGCAGTATTTT. This translates into CASSRGGSRSWADTQYF.

The chain combines TRBV6-1 with TRBJ1-1, with TRBD1 as a possible D gene (6 bases). V lost 11 bases and J 0 bases, leaving 16 bases between the germline ends. Germline values: CDR1 MNHNS, CDR2 SASEGT. There are 14 residues in the CDR3. The CDR3 DNA reads TGTGCCGGTAAACCGGGACACATGAACACTGAAGCTTTCTTT. Translated, it gives CAGKPGHMNTEAFF.

The chain employs TRBV5-5 and TRBJ2-7, with D possibly being TRBD2 (5 bases). V lost 0 bases and J 3 bases, leaving 13 bases between the germline ends. This CDR3 is 15 amino acids long. In germline, CDR1 is SGHKS, CDR2 YYEKEE (reference sequence). The CDR3 DNA sequence: TGTGCCAGCAGCTTGGGGACTGACGCCCTCTACGAGCAGTACTTC. As protein: CASSLGTDALYEQYF.

The V call is TRBV20-1, the J call TRBJ2-5, with 11 bases that match TRBD2. V lost 2 bases, J lost 6 bases, and 2 bases stayed unmatched. This CDR3 comprises 13 residues. Germline V lookup: CDR1 DFQATT, CDR2 SNEGSKA (reference sequence). CDR3 DNA sequence: TGCAGTGCTAGAATAGCGGGGGGGCAGACCCAGTACTTC. This codes for CSARIAGGQTQYF.

The V and J genes are TRBV20-1 and TRBJ2-7, with 7 positions matching TRBD2. The CDR3 totals 14 residues. In germline, CDR1 is DFQATT, CDR2 SNEGSKA (reference sequence). With 6 bases clipped from V and 7 bases from J, the junction kept 15 bases outside the gene matches. CDR3 nucleotides: TGCAGTGCAACGTTCCGGCGGGGGACGCAGGAGCAGTACTTC. Translated, it gives CSATFRRGTQEQYF.

This chain joins TRBV20-1 and TRBJ2-6; a possible D gene is TRBD2 (5 bases). CDR3 length: 20 amino acids. Trimming stripped 4 bases from V and 0 bases from J, with 25 bases between. The V gene's germline CDR1 is DFQATT and CDR2 SNEGSKA (reference sequence). In DNA form, the CDR3 reads TGCAGTGCTATAACTCCCCGTGGGCGGGTGACTAACTCTGGGGCCAACGTCCTGACTTTC. This encodes CSAITPRGRVTNSGANVLTF.

This rearrangement joins TRBV12-3 or TRBV12-4 to TRBJ1-4, with D unresolved. The ends were cut back, 7 bases at V and 16 bases at J, with 19 bases in the middle. The length of the CDR3 is 12 residues. The CDR3 DNA reads as TGTGCCAGCACCCTCGACCCGGGCTTGAAGTTTTTT. It encodes CASTLDPGLKFF.

In this sample, this clonotype turned up a few times. The gene calls are TRBV5-1 and TRBJ1-2; no reliable D call. This CDR3 has 13 amino acids. V shed 5 bases and J shed 8 bases, with 16 bases lying between them. Germline loops: CDR1 SGHRS, CDR2 YFSETQ. The CDR3 here is CASSFDGLGGYTF. CDR3 in DNA: TGCGCCAGCAGTTTCGACGGTCTGGGCGGCTACACCTTC.

The chain's CDR3 is CSAWVNEKLFF. The CDR3 nucleotides read TGCAGTGCCTGGGTTAATGAAAAACTGTTTTTT. The gene calls are TRBV20-1 and TRBJ1-4, with D hard to call. Germline assignment: CDR1 DFQATT and CDR2 SNEGSKA (reference sequence). V dropped 6 bases and J dropped 4 bases, with 6 bases sitting between them. This CDR3 is built from 11 residues.

This clonotype was recorded a few times. J is TRBJ2-1 and V is TRBV5-1, with a weak D call TRBD2 (7 bases). V lost 0 bases to trimming and J lost 5 bases, with 15 bases between them. CDR1 is SGHRS and CDR2 is YFSETQ in the germline V gene. The length of the CDR3 is 16 residues. CDR3 sequence reads: CASSLGGGGTNNEQFF. The DNA for the CDR3 is TGCGCCAGCAGCTTGGGAGGGGGGGGCACCAACAATGAGCAGTTCTTC.

V gene TRBV12-3 or TRBV12-4 combines with J gene TRBJ2-7; perhaps D is TRBD1 or TRBD2 (6 bases each). V was cut by 8 bases and J by 4 bases, with 15 bases left in between. The CDR3 length is 13 residues. CDR3 region: CASRQTGRYEQYF. The DNA of the CDR3 is TGTGCCAGCCGGCAAACAGGGAGGTACGAGCAGTACTTC.

This clonotype was counted only a few times. The CDR3 DNA reads as TGTGCCAGCAGACCCGGCACGGGACAGGGTCACACTGAAGCTTTCTTT. Translation: CASRPGTGQGHTEAFF. This chain connects TRBV28 to TRBJ1-1; 9 bases map to TRBD1. V shed 6 bases, J shed 3 bases, and the junction held 11 bases outside the gene matches. Germline V CDR1 and CDR2: MDHEN, SYDVKM. This CDR3 has 16 residues. Full variable domain (remainder filled in from reference TRBV28 and TRBJ1-1): DVKVTQSSRYLVKRTGEKVFLECVQDMDHENMFWYRQDPGLGLRLIYFSYDVKMKEKGDIPEGYSVSREKKERFSLILESASTNQTSMYLCASRPGTGQGHTEAFFGQGTRLTVV.

The rearrangement links TRBV5-6 to TRBJ1-6; tentative D call: TRBD1 (6 bases). V was cut by 5 bases and J by 6 bases, with 18 bases left in between. Germline V lookup: CDR1 SGHDT, CDR2 YYEEEE. There are 16 residues in the CDR3. The CDR3 reads CASSLRAGGPNSPLHF. The CDR3, as DNA: TGTGCCAGCAGTTTAAGGGCCGGGGGGCCTAATTCACCCCTCCACTTT.

The chain is built from TRBV3-1 and TRBJ2-7; 7 nucleotides align to TRBD2. The CDR3 length is 16 residues. The germline CDR1 and CDR2 sequences are LGHDT and YNNKEL (reference sequence). With 0 bases clipped from V and 2 bases from J, the junction kept 7 bases outside the gene matches. CDR3 loop: CASSQDFGRVAYEQYF. The CDR3 DNA sequence: TGTGCCAGCAGCCAAGATTTTGGGAGGGTCGCCTACGAGCAGTACTTC.

Only a few counts were recorded for this clonotype. The rearrangement links TRBV4-2 to TRBJ2-1; D might be TRBD2 (6 bases). CDR3 size: 16 residues. Deletions cut 2 bases from V and 4 bases from J, with 15 bases between. Germline CDR1 is LGHNA and CDR2 is YNFKEQ. CDR3 nucleotides: TGTGCCAGCAGCCAACGGGACTCCGAAGTATACAATGAGCAGTTCTTC. The encoded protein is CASSQRDSEVYNEQFF.

This clonotype was found a few times. The genes are TRBV4-3 and TRBJ1-6; tentatively, D is TRBD1 (5 bases). Germline V gene sequence: CDR1 LGHNA, CDR2 YSLEER. CDR3 length: 14 residues. Trimming took off 0 bases at V and 8 bases at J, with 8 bases between the two ends. The CDR3: CASSQEARDSPLHF. In nucleotides, the CDR3 is TGCGCCAGCAGCCAAGAAGCCAGGGATTCACCCCTCCACTTT.

In this sample, this clonotype turned up a few times. The rearrangement uses TRBV6-5 and TRBJ2-7; 8 bases fit TRBD2. The germline V gene encodes CDR1 MNHEY and CDR2 SVGAGI. The CDR3 is made up of 16 amino acids. V lost 4 bases and J lost 0; bases outside the gene matches: 8. The CDR3 DNA reads TGTGCCAGCAGTTCCACAGGTAGCGGGGACTCCTACGAGCAGTACTTC. Its translation is CASSSTGSGDSYEQYF.